This TCR beta chain was sequenced in a study of control samples from healthy donors and cancer patients. The CDR3 has 14 amino acids. After removal of 1 base from V and 5 bases from J, the junction contained 1 base not matched to a gene. Germline V gives CDR1 SGDLS, CDR2 YYNGEE. Method: immunoSEQ multiplex PCR; TCRdb's copy keeps in-frame clones and lacks some. The table lists roughly 400,000 clones, around nine tenths of them singletons, with around 6.8% in the top ten. This clone was recorded a few times. This clonotype was sampled from a man aged 35-49 years with head and neck cancer. The chain combines TRBV9 with TRBJ1-5, with TRBD1 matching over 9 bases. The sample taken for sequencing was PBMCs. CDR3 loop: CASSVTGGHQPQHF. CDR3 bases: TGTGCCAGCAGCGTAACAGGGGGCCATCAGCCCCAGCATTTT.